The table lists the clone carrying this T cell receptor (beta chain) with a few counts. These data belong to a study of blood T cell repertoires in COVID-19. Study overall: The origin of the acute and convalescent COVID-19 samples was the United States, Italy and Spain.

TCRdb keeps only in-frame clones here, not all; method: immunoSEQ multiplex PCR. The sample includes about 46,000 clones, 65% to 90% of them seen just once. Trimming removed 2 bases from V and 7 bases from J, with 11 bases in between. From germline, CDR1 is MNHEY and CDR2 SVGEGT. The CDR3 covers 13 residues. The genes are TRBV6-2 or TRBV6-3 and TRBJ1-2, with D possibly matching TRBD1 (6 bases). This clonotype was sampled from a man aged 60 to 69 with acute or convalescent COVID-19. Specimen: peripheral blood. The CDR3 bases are TGTGCCAGCAGTTACCAACAGGGAACTGGCTACACCTTC. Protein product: CASSYQQGTGYTF.